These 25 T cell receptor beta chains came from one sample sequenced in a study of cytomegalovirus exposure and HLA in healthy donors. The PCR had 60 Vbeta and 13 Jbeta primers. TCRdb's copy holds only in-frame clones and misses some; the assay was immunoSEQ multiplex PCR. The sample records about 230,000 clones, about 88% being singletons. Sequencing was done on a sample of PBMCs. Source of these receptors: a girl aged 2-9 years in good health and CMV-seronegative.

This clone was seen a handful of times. The CDR3 spells CASRAPGRGNQPQHF. The CDR3 region has the DNA TGTGCCAGTAGAGCGCCGGGACGGGGGAATCAGCCCCAGCATTTT. J is TRBJ1-5 and V is TRBV19; D is perhaps TRBD1 (5 bases). Germline CDR1 LNHDA, CDR2 SQIVND (reference sequence). The CDR3 is 15 residues long. V was trimmed by 6 bases and J by 4 bases, leaving 16 bases between them.

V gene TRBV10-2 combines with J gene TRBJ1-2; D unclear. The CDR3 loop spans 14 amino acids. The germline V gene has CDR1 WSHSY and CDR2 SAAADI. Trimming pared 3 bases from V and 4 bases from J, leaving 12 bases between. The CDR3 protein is CASSDPGVGYGYTF. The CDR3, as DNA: TGCGCCAGCAGTGACCCGGGTGTGGGCTATGGCTACACCTTC.

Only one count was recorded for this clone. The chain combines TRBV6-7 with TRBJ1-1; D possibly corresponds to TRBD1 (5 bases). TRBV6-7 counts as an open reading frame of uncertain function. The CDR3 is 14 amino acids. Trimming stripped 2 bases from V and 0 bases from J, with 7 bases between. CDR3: CASSYKTVNTEAFF. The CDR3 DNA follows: TGTGCCAGCAGTTACAAGACAGTGAACACTGAAGCTTTCTTT.

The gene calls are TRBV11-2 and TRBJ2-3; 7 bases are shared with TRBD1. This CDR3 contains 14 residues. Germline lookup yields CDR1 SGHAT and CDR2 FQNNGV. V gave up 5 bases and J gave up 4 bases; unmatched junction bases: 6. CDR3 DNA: TGTGCCAGCAGCCCAGACAGGGTTGCAGATACGCAGTATTTT. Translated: CASSPDRVADTQYF.

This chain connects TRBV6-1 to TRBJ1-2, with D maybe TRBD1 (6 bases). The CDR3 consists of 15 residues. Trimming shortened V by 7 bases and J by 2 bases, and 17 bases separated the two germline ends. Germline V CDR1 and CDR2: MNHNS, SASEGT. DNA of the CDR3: TGTGCCAGCATCTTTGCCAGGGGCCCGAACTATGGCTACACCTTC. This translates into CASIFARGPNYGYTF.

The CDR3, as DNA: TGTGCCAGCAGAACACAGGGACCCCATTCACCCCTCCACTTT. It specifies CASRTQGPHSPLHF. The chain has TRBV11-2 and TRBJ1-6, with D possibly matching TRBD1 (6 bases). Germline V CDR1 and CDR2: SGHAT, FQNNGV. This CDR3 comprises 14 residues. Trimming stripped 6 bases from V and 8 bases from J, with 14 bases between.

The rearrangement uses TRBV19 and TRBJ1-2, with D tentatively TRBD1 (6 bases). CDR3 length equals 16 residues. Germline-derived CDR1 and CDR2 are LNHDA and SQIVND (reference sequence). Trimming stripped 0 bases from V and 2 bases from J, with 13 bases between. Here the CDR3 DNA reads TGTGCCAGTAGTATAGATCGAGGGGGTCCGAACTATGGCTACACCTTC. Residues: CASSIDRGGPNYGYTF. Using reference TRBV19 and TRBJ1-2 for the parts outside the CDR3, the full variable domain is DGGITQSPKYLFRKEGQNVTLSCEQNLNHDAMYWYRQDPGQGLRLIYYSQIVNDFQKGDIAEGYSVSREKKESFPLTVTSAQKNPTAFYLCASSIDRGGPNYGYTFGSGTRLTVV.

CDR3 coding DNA: TGCGCCAGCAGACTGCAAACAGGGCACACTGAAGCTTTCTTT. Residues: CASRLQTGHTEAFF. The genes are TRBV5-1 and TRBJ1-1, with a weak D call TRBD1 (6 bases). CDR1 is SGHRS and CDR2 is YFSETQ in the germline V gene. The CDR3 extends over 14 amino acids. V was pared by 5 bases and J by 3 bases, with 14 bases between.

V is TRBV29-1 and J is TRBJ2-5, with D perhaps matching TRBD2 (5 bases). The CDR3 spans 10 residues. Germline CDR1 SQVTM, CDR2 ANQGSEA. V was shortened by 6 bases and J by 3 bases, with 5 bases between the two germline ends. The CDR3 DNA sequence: TGCAGCGTCGGGGAAGAGACCCAGTACTTC. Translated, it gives CSVGEETQYF.

CDR3 sequence: CAWSVKSLRVGETQYF. CDR3 DNA sequence: TGTGCCTGGAGTGTAAAGTCTCTGCGGGTAGGGGAGACCCAGTACTTC. This chain connects TRBV30 to TRBJ2-5; D might be TRBD2 (5 bases). CDR1 and CDR2 from the germline V gene are GTSNPN and SVGIG (reference sequence). This CDR3 has 16 residues. V lost 0 bases to trimming and J lost 5 bases, with 19 bases between them.

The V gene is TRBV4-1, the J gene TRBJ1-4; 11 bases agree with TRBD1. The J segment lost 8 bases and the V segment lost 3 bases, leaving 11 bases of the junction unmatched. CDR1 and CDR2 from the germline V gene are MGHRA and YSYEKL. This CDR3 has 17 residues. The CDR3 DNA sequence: TGCGCCAGCAGCCACGGACAGGGGGCAGGCTTTGGCGAAAAACTGTTTTTT. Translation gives CASSHGQGAGFGEKLFF.

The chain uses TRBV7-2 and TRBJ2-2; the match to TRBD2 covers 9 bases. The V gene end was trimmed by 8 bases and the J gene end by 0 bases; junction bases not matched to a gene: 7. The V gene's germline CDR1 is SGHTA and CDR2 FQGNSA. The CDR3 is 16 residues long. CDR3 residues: CASPILAGTNTGELFF. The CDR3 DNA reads TGTGCCAGCCCAATTCTAGCGGGGACGAACACCGGGGAGCTGTTTTTT.

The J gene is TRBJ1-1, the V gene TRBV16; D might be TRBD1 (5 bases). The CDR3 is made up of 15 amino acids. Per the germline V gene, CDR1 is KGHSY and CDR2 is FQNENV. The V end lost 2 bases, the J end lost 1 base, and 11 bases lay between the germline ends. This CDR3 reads CASSQVVQENTEAFF. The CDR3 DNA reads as TGTGCCAGCAGCCAAGTTGTACAGGAGAACACTGAAGCTTTCTTT.

The CDR3 loop is CASSPDNYGYTF. The CDR3 DNA follows: TGTGCCAGCAGCCCAGATAACTATGGCTACACCTTC. V is TRBV7-9 and J is TRBJ1-2, with D uncertain. V gave up 5 bases and J gave up 1 base, with 5 bases separating them. This CDR3 has 12 amino acids. The germline CDR1 and CDR2 sequences are SEHNR and FQNEAQ (reference sequence).

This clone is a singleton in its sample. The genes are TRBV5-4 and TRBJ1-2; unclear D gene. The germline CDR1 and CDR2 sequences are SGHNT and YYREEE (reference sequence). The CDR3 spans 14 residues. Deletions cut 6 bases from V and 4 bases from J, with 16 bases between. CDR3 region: CASTSGPGVYGYTF. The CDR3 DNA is TGTGCCAGCACCTCAGGCCCAGGTGTCTATGGCTACACCTTC.

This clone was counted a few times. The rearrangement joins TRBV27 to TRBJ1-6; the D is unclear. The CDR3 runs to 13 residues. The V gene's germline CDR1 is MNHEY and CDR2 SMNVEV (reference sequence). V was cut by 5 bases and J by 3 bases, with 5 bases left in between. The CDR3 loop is CASSPGYNSPLHF. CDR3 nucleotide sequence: TGTGCCAGCAGTCCGGGCTATAATTCACCCCTCCACTTT.

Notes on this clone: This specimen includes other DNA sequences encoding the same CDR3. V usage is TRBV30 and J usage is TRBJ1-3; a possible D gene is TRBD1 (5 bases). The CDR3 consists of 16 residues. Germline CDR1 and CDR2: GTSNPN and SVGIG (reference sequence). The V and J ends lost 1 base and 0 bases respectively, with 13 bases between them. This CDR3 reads CAWSAYPGDSGNTIYF. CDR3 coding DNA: TGTGCCTGGAGTGCATACCCGGGGGACTCTGGAAACACCATATATTTT. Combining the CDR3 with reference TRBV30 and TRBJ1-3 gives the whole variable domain SQTIHQWPATLVQPVGSPLSLECTVEGTSNPNLYWYRQAAGRGLQLLFYSVGIGQISSEVPQNLSASRPQDRQFILSSKKLLLSDSGFYLCAWSAYPGDSGNTIYFGEGSWLTVV.

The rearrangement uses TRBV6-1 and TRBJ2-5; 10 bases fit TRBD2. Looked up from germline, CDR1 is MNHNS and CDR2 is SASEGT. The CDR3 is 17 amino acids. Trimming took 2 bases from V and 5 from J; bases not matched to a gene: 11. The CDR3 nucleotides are TGTGCCAGCAGTGAATCTGCAGCGGGGGGGCCGCGGGAGACCCAGTACTTC. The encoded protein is CASSESAAGGPRETQYF.

The CDR3 DNA reads as TGTGCCAGCAGCTCGGCCGGGACAGGCAATCAGCCCCAGCATTTT. It yields the protein CASSSAGTGNQPQHF. V gene TRBV9 combines with J gene TRBJ1-5; TRBD1 agrees at 7 bases. The J segment lost 2 bases and the V segment lost 4 bases, leaving 6 bases of the junction unmatched. The V gene's germline CDR1 is SGDLS and CDR2 YYNGEE. The CDR3 has 15 residues.

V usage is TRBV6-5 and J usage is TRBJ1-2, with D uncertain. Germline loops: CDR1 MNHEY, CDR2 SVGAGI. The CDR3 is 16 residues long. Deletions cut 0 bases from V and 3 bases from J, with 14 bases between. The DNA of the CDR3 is TGTGCCAGCAGTTACTCGGGTGGAGGGCTAGACTATGGCTACACCTTC. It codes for CASSYSGGGLDYGYTF.

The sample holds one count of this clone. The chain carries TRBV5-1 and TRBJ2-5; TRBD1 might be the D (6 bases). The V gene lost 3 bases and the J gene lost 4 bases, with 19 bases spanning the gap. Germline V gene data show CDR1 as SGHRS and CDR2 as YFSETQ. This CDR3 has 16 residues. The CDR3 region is CASSSLRTERRETQYF. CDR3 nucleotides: TGCGCCAGCAGCTCCTTACGGACAGAGAGAAGAGAGACCCAGTACTTC.

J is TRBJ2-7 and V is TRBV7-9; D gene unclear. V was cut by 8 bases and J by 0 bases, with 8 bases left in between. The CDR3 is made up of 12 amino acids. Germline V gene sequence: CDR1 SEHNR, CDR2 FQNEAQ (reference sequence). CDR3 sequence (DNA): TGTGCCAGCGGAGCAGTCTCCTACGAGCAGTACTTC. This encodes CASGAVSYEQYF.

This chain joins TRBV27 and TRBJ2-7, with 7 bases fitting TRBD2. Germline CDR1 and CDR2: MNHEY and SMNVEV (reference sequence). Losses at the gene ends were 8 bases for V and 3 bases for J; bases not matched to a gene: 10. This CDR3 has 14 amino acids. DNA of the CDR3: TGTGCCAGCTCCCCGGGTCGCGGGGGCTACGAGCAGTACTTC. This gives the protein CASSPGRGGYEQYF.

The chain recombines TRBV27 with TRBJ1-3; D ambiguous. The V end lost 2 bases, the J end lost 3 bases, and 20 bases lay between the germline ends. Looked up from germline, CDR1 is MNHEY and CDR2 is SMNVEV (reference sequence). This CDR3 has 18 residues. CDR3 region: CASSLIDPAGVFGNTIYF. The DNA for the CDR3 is TGTGCCAGCAGTTTAATTGATCCGGCCGGGGTCTTTGGAAACACCATATATTTT.

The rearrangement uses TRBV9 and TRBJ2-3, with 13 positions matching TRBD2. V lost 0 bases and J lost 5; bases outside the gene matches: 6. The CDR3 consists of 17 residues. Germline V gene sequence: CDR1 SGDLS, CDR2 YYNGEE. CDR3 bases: TGTGCCAGCAGCGTAGGCACTAGCGGGGGGGCCGGAGATACGCAGTATTTT. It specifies CASSVGTSGGAGDTQYF.